This T cell receptor beta chain was sequenced for a study of shared clonotypes between healthy human individuals. Findings of the study overall: Compared with clonotypes that all four donors shared, non-shared clonotypes had lower generation probabilities. Only blood samples were collected, and tissue repertoires likely differ.

The DNA input per sorted-subset replicate PCR was around 200 ng, corresponding to some 30,000 T cell genomes. Profiling relied on immunoSEQ multiplex PCR, and the TCRdb table lists in-frame clones only, not all of them. The sample includes roughly 2.2 million clones, around 92% seen only once; the top ten take approximately 0.4%. This clone was counted only a few times. The antigen remains undetermined. The V end was cut by 2 bases, the J end by 5 bases, with 15 bases between. In germline, CDR1 is MNHEY, CDR2 SVGAGI. CDR3 length: 15 residues. This chain links TRBV6-5 with TRBJ1-1; TRBD1 is a possible D gene (6 bases). This TCR was recovered from a man between 18 and 29 years old in good health. Some clones in this sample may be carry-over from other donors' samples. Sequenced: naive CD4+ T cells from PBMCs. The subset is: CD45RA+ positively selected. The CDR3 nucleotides are TGTGCCAGCAGTTACAGCGCCAGGGGAAGGACTGAAGCTTTCTTT. Translating it yields CASSYSARGRTEAFF.